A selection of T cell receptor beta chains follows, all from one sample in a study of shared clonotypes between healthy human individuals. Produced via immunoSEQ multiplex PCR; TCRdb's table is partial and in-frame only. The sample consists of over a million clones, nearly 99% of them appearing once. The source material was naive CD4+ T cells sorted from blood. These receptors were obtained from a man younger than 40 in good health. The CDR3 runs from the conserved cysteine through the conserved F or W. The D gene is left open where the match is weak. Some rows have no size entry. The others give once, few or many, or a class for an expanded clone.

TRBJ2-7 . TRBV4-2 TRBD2 CASRQGGTSGTYEQYF TGTGCCAGCAGACAAGGTGGGACTAGCGGGACCTACGAGCAGTACTTC
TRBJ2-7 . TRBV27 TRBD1 CASSNPRQGTREQYF TGTGCCAGCAGTAACCCCCGACAGGGAACGAGAGAGCAGTACTTC
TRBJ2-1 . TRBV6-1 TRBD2 CASTREGFYGEQFF TGTGCCAGCACCCGGGAGGGGTTTTATGGTGAGCAGTTCTTC
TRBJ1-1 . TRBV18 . CASSPGGDTEAFF TGTGCCAGCTCTCCCGGGGGCGACACTGAAGCTTTCTTT
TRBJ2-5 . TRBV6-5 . CASRDRNRVETQYF TGTGCCAGCAGAGACCGGAACAGGGTTGAGACCCAGTACTTC
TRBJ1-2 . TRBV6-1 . CASSEGMGLYGYTF TGTGCCAGCAGTGAAGGAATGGGGCTCTATGGCTACACCTTC
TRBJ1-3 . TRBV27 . CASSFVTERNTIYF TGTGCCAGCAGTTTTGTAACAGAAAGAAACACCATATATTTT
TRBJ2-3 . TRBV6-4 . CASSLEATGTQYF TGTGCCAGCAGCCTGGAGGCGACGGGTACGCAGTATTTT
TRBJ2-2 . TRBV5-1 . CASSLSGVTGELFF TGCGCCAGCAGCTTGTCCGGGGTGACCGGGGAGCTGTTTTTT
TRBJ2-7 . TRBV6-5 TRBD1 CASRPFGTGLYEQYF TGTGCCAGCAGACCTTTCGGGACAGGCCTATACGAGCAGTACTTC
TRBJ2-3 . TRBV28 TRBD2 CASSLWPSAQRTLAGDSTDTQYF TGTGCCAGCAGTTTATGGCCCAGTGCGCAACGGACACTAGCGGGAGATAGCACAGATACGCAGTATTTT
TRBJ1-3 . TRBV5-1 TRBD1 CASSKDREGNTIYF TGCGCCAGCAGCAAGGACAGGGAGGGAAACACCATATATTTT
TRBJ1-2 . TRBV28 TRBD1 CASSLTGGGYTF TGTGCCAGCAGTTTAACAGGGGGCGGCTACACCTTC
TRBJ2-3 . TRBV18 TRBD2 CATQASGNTDTQYF TGTGCCACCCAGGCTAGCGGGAACACAGATACGCAGTATTTT
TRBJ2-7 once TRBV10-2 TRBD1 CASSLWGTGSHYEQYF TGCGCCAGCAGCCTCTGGGGGACAGGGTCTCACTACGAGCAGTACTTC
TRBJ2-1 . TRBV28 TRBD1 CASATGVYNEQFF TGTGCCAGCGCGACAGGGGTTTACAATGAGCAGTTCTTC
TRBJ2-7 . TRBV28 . CASKAAGGIEQYF TGTGCCAGCAAGGCAGCGGGCGGTATCGAGCAGTACTTC
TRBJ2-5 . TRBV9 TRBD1 CASSVDSGTGGQETQYF TGTGCCAGCAGCGTAGATTCAGGGACAGGGGGCCAAGAGACCCAGTACTTC
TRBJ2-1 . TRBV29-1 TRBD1 CSVAPPGTAYNEQFF TGCAGCGTTGCGCCCCCCGGGACAGCTTACAATGAGCAGTTCTTC
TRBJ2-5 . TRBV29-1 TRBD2 CSVVLAGEVQETQYF TGCAGCGTTGTACTAGCGGGAGAAGTCCAAGAGACCCAGTACTTC
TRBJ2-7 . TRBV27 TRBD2 CASSPSGRQNYEQYF TGTGCCAGCAGCCCTTCCGGGAGGCAGAACTACGAGCAGTACTTC
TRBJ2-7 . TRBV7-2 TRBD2 CASSLELAGGSYEQYF TGTGCCAGCAGCTTAGAGCTAGCGGGAGGGTCCTACGAGCAGTACTTC
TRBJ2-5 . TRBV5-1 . CASRGAGQETQYF TGCGCCAGCAGAGGGGCTGGGCAAGAGACCCAGTACTTC
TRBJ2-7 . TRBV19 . CASSQRTGEQYF TGTGCCAGTAGTCAGAGGACGGGCGAGCAGTACTTC
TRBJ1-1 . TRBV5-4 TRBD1 CASQRQGSMNTEAFF TGTGCCAGCCAACGACAGGGTTCGATGAACACTGAAGCTTTCTTT
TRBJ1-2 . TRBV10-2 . CASSLKLTNYGYTF TGCGCCAGCAGTCTAAAGTTGACTAACTATGGCTACACCTTC
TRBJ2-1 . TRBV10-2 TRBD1 CASSENLGQGANNEQFF TGCGCCAGCAGTGAGAATTTAGGACAGGGGGCTAACAATGAGCAGTTCTTC
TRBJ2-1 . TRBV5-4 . CASSLDSDEQFF TGTGCCAGCAGCTTGGATAGCGATGAGCAGTTCTTC
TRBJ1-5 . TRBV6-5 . CASSYSPAGDQPQHF TGTGCCAGCAGTTACTCCCCGGCAGGGGATCAGCCCCAGCATTTT
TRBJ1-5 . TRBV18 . CASSPVQGWNQPQHF TGTGCCAGCTCACCCGTTCAGGGGTGGAATCAGCCCCAGCATTTT
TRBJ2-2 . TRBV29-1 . CSVRGAGELFF TGCAGCGTTCGCGGGGCCGGGGAGCTGTTTTTT
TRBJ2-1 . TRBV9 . CASSVGGQTFSREQFF TGTGCCAGCAGCGTTGGGGGGCAGACCTTCTCGCGGGAGCAGTTCTTC
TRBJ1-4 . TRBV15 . CATSRDPPRRDLNEKLFF TGTGCCACCAGCAGAGACCCCCCCCGCCGGGACCTTAATGAAAAACTGTTTTTT
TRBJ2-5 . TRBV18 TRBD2 CASSPLASGKQGTQYF TGTGCCAGCTCACCTTTGGCTAGCGGGAAGCAGGGGACCCAGTACTTC
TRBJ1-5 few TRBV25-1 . CASSELGGEQPQHF TGTGCCAGCAGTGAATTAGGGGGGGAGCAGCCCCAGCATTTT
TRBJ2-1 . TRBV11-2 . CASSLGSAEHEQFF TGTGCCAGCAGCTTAGGGTCGGCCGAACATGAGCAGTTCTTC
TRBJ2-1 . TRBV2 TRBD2 CASSERGLVSYNEQFF TGTGCCAGCAGCGAAAGGGGACTAGTCTCCTACAATGAGCAGTTCTTC
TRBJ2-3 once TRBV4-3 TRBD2 CASSQIAGGPRIDTQYF TGCGCCAGCAGCCAAATAGCGGGAGGGCCTAGAATAGATACGCAGTATTTT
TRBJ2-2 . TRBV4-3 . CASSQDHRDTGELFF TGCGCCAGCAGCCAAGACCACAGGGACACCGGGGAGCTGTTTTTT
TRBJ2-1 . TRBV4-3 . CASSQDAGVEQFF TGCGCCAGCAGCCAAGATGCAGGGGTGGAGCAGTTCTTC
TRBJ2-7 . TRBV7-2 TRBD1 CASSVQGSNYEQYF TGTGCCAGCAGCGTACAGGGGTCCAACTACGAGCAGTACTTC
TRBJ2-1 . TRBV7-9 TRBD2 CASSEGGPVEQFF TGTGCCAGCAGCGAGGGAGGGCCGGTTGAGCAGTTCTTC
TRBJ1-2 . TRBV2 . CASSEIRTPTNYGYTF TGTGCCAGCAGTGAAATTCGGACACCCACTAACTATGGCTACACCTTC
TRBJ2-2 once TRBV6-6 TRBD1 CASRTDRGYTGELFF TGTGCCAGCAGGACCGACAGGGGATACACCGGGGAGCTGTTTTTT
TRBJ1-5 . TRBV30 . CAWGHGGNQPQHF TGTGCCTGGGGGCATGGGGGCAATCAGCCCCAGCATTTT